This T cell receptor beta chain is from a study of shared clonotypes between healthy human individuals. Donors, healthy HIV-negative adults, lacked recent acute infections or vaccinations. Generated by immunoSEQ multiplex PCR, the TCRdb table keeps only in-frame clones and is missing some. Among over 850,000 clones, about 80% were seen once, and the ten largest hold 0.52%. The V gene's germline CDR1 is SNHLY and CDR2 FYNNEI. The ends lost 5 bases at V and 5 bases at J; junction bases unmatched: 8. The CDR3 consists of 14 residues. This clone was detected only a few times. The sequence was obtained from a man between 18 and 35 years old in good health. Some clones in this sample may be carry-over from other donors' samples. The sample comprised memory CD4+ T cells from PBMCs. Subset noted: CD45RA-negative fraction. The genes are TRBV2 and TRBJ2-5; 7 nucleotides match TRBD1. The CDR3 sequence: CASSPDRVGETQYF. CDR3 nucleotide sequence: TGTGCCAGCAGTCCAGACAGGGTCGGGGAGACCCAGTACTTC.